This TCR beta chain derives from a study of blood T cell repertoires in COVID-19. Donors of Cohort 3 who recovered were those that had two negative PCRs, clearance, or symptom resolution. V lost 3 bases to trimming and J lost 8 bases, with 13 bases between them. The germline V gene has CDR1 SGHAT and CDR2 FQNNGV. The CDR3 contains 13 residues. Data came from immunoSEQ multiplex PCR; TCRdb stores just in-frame clones and leaves some out. The sample records 190,000 or so clones, around 82% being singletons. Sequencing was done on a sample of PBMCs or T cells enriched from blood (not recorded which). The sequence came from a man in his forties or fifties who had recovered from COVID-19. This chain uses TRBV11-2 with TRBJ1-1, with a tentative D call TRBD1 (5 bases). The CDR3 loop reads CASSFERGFEAFF. Written as DNA, the CDR3 is TGTGCCAGCAGCTTTGAAAGGGGATTCGAAGCTTTCTTT.